A selection of T cell receptor beta chains follows, all from one sample in a study of blood T cell repertoires in COVID-19. Produced via immunoSEQ multiplex PCR; TCRdb's table is partial and in-frame only. The data hold 60,000 to 80,000 clones, with just under 95% observed a single time. Sequenced sample: peripheral blood. Source of these receptors: a human donor in a cohort sampled during active COVID-19. Each CDR3 is given with its conserved first and last residue. The D gene is left open where the match is weak. Only some rows state a clone size, as once, few, many or a class for expanded clones.

V gene: TRBV5-1; J gene: TRBJ2-7; clone size: .; D gene: TRBD1; CDR3 length: 15; CDR3 DNA: TGCGCCAGCAGCTTGGCCCCTGACAGGGCCTACGAGCAGTACTTC; CDR3 protein: CASSLAPDRAYEQYF
V gene: TRBV19; J gene: TRBJ1-2; clone size: .; D gene: TRBD1; CDR3 length: 15; CDR3 DNA: TGTGCCAGTAGTATAGCCGCCGGGACAGGGTATGGCTACACCTTC; CDR3 protein: CASSIAAGTGYGYTF
V gene: TRBV18; J gene: TRBJ2-2; clone size: .; D gene: .; CDR3 length: 16; CDR3 DNA: TGTGCCAGCTCACCGGGTTTGACAGCGAACACCGGGGAGCTGTTTTTT; CDR3 protein: CASSPGLTANTGELFF
V gene: TRBV5-1; J gene: TRBJ1-4; clone size: .; D gene: .; CDR3 length: 14; CDR3 DNA: TGCGCCAGCAGCTTGGTAGCAACTAATGAAAAACTGTTTTTT; CDR3 protein: CASSLVATNEKLFF
V gene: TRBV6-2/TRBV6-3; J gene: TRBJ2-7; clone size: .; D gene: TRBD2; CDR3 length: 16; CDR3 DNA: TGTGCCAGCAGATACCTGGTCGTTAGCGGGGGACGGGAGCAGTACTTC; CDR3 protein: CASRYLVVSGGREQYF
V gene: TRBV7-3; J gene: TRBJ2-1; clone size: .; D gene: TRBD1; CDR3 length: 13; CDR3 DNA: TGTGCCAGCAGCCCCGATAACCGGGACAGGGTTTTCTTC; CDR3 protein: CASSPDNRDRVFF
V gene: TRBV5-1; J gene: TRBJ2-3; clone size: .; D gene: TRBD1; CDR3 length: 16; CDR3 DNA: TGCGCCAGCAGCTCCACAGGGGGCGAATGGGCAGATACGCAGTATTTT; CDR3 protein: CASSSTGGEWADTQYF
V gene: TRBV7-2; J gene: TRBJ2-7; clone size: .; D gene: TRBD1; CDR3 length: 15; CDR3 DNA: TGTGCCAGCAGCCCTTCGGGGACAGCGAGCTACGAGCAGTACTTC; CDR3 protein: CASSPSGTASYEQYF
V gene: TRBV7-2; J gene: TRBJ2-5; clone size: .; D gene: TRBD1; CDR3 length: 16; CDR3 DNA: TGTGCCAGCAGCCCCGGCCCAGGGACAGGGGTCGAGACCCAGTACTTC; CDR3 protein: CASSPGPGTGVETQYF
V gene: TRBV2; J gene: TRBJ1-3; clone size: .; D gene: .; CDR3 length: 16; CDR3 DNA: TGTGCCAGCAGTGAAGCGCTAACCGGCTCTGGAAACACCATATATTTT; CDR3 protein: CASSEALTGSGNTIYF
V gene: TRBV7-2; J gene: TRBJ2-7; clone size: .; D gene: .; CDR3 length: 15; CDR3 DNA: TGTGCCAGCAGCCGTAGGAGGGGGGGGGACTACGAGCAGTACTTC; CDR3 protein: CASSRRRGGDYEQYF
V gene: TRBV2; J gene: TRBJ2-3; clone size: .; D gene: TRBD2; CDR3 length: 15; CDR3 DNA: TGTGCCAGCAGTGAGTCAGCGGGGGGTGGGGATACGCAGTATTTT; CDR3 protein: CASSESAGGGDTQYF
V gene: TRBV7-2; J gene: TRBJ2-5; clone size: .; D gene: TRBD1; CDR3 length: 15; CDR3 DNA: TGTGCCAGCAGCGAACGCCGGGACAGGACATGGGACCAGTACTTC; CDR3 protein: CASSERRDRTWDQYF
V gene: TRBV7-2; J gene: TRBJ2-1; clone size: .; D gene: .; CDR3 length: 11; CDR3 DNA: TGTGCCAGCAGCACCGGCGGTGAGCAGTTCTTC; CDR3 protein: CASSTGGEQFF
V gene: TRBV15; J gene: TRBJ2-1; clone size: .; D gene: .; CDR3 length: 13; CDR3 DNA: TGTGCCACCACCCCAGGGAACTACAATGAGCAGTTCTTC; CDR3 protein: CATTPGNYNEQFF
V gene: TRBV7-9; J gene: TRBJ1-3; clone size: .; D gene: .; CDR3 length: 13; CDR3 DNA: TGTGCCAGCAGCCTAAGCTCTGGAAACACCATATATTTT; CDR3 protein: CASSLSSGNTIYF
V gene: TRBV11-2; J gene: TRBJ2-7; clone size: .; D gene: TRBD2; CDR3 length: 15; CDR3 DNA: TGTGCCAGCAGCTTAGTAGCGGGAGGGCCGCGGGAGCAGTACTTC; CDR3 protein: CASSLVAGGPREQYF
V gene: TRBV5-8; J gene: TRBJ2-2; clone size: .; D gene: TRBD1; CDR3 length: 18; CDR3 DNA: TGTGCCAGCAGCTTATCTTTCGGACAGGGGGGTTTGATCGGGGAGCTGTTTTTT; CDR3 protein: CASSLSFGQGGLIGELFF
V gene: TRBV7-2; J gene: TRBJ2-7; clone size: .; D gene: TRBD2; CDR3 length: 18; CDR3 DNA: TGTGCCAGCAGCTTAGTGGGGATTAGCGGGGGGACCTCCTACGAGCAGTACTTC; CDR3 protein: CASSLVGISGGTSYEQYF
V gene: TRBV5-6; J gene: TRBJ1-2; clone size: medium-sized; D gene: .; CDR3 length: 15; CDR3 DNA: TGTGCCAGCAGCCCTAACCCGGTGTCATCTCATGGCTACACCTTC; CDR3 protein: CASSPNPVSSHGYTF
V gene: TRBV18; J gene: TRBJ2-7; clone size: .; D gene: .; CDR3 length: 14; CDR3 DNA: TGTGCCAGCTCATCTACAGGTGGGTACTACGAGCAGTACTTC; CDR3 protein: CASSSTGGYYEQYF